This record looks at one T cell receptor beta chain sequence and its context. CDR3 length: 13 amino acids. Germline V gives CDR1 LGHNA, CDR2 YSLEER. V was shortened by 3 bases and J by 0 bases, with 3 bases between the two germline ends. This specimen belongs to a study of beta chain features in type 1 diabetes. The study reverse transcribed the entire isolated RNA, so it sequenced expressed TCRB transcripts. Clones were read by immunoSEQ multiplex PCR, and TCRdb kept only the in-frame ones, dropping some. The sample contains almost 350,000 clones, 6.5% to 10% of which appear only once. The TCR sequence derives from a young woman in good health. Sequencing was done on a sample of central memory CD4+ T cells from blood. This sequence joins TRBV4-3 and TRBJ1-3, with unresolved D. The CDR3 sequence: CASSQRSGNTIYF. As DNA, the CDR3 is TGCGCCAGCAGCCAGCGCTCTGGAAACACCATATATTTT.